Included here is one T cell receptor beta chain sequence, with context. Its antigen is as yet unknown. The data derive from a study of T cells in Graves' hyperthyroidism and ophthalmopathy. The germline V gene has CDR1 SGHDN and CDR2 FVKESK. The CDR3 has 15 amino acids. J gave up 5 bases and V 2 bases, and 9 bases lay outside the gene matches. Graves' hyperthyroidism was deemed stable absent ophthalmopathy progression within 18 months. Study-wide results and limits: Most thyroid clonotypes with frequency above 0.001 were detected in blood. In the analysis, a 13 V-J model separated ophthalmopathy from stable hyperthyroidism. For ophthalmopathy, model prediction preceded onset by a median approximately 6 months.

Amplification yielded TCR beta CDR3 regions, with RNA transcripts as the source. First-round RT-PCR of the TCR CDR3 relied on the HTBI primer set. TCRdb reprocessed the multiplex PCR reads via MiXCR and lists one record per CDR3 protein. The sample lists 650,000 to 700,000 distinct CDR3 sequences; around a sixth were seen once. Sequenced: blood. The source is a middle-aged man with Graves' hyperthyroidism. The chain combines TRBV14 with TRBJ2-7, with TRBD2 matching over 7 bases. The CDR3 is CASSQYRAGSNEQYF. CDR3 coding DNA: TGTGCCAGCAGCCAATACCGAGCGGGGAGTAACGAGCAGTACTTC.